This T cell receptor (beta chain) was recovered during a study of blood T cell repertoires in COVID-19. About the research overall: Sites across the United States, Italy and Spain contributed samples from acute and convalescent COVID-19.

Using immunoSEQ multiplex PCR, the repertoire was profiled, and TCRdb retains in-frame clones only, with some absent. The sample records about 190,000 clones, around 87% being singletons. Germline V gives CDR1 MNHEY, CDR2 SVGAGI. J was trimmed by 2 bases and V by 2 bases; bases with no gene match: 2. This CDR3 contains 16 residues. The J gene is TRBJ2-4, the V gene TRBV6-5; TRBD2 aligns across 11 bases. Sequenced input: peripheral blood. This receptor was obtained from a man in his fifties with acute or convalescent COVID-19. The CDR3 nucleotides are TGTGCCAGCAGTTACGTAGCGGGGGGGCCCAAAAACATTCAGTACTTC. Protein product: CASSYVAGGPKNIQYF.